Shown below are 14 T cell receptor beta chains from a single sample sequenced in a study of sequential checkpoint blockade in melanoma (dated by TCRdb to the late 2010s). The treatment or condition label of this sample denotes: randomized to nivolumab then ipilimumab (arm A) or the reverse (arm B). To prepare the library, the immunoSEQ multiplex PCR assay was applied. TCRdb re-hosts the immuneACCESS table, in-frame sequences only. Its copies lack some clones; in the studies checked, an unresolved V gene accounts for under half of them, and the cause for the rest is not known. The sample table contains 30,000 to 40,000 clones; only one count was recorded for roughly 84% of them. The ten top clones hold about an eighth of the sample. The sequenced sample was CD8+ T cells sorted from blood (inferred from file names), obtained from a patient given nivolumab and ipilimumab in sequence. The receptor set was obtained from a human donor with melanoma.

This rearrangement joins TRBV19 to TRBJ2-1; TRBD2 aligns across 11 bases. In germline, CDR1 is LNHDA, CDR2 SQIVND (reference sequence). The V segment lost 5 bases and the J segment 4 bases; nucleotides outside the gene matches: 4. The CDR3 covers 15 residues. The CDR3 nucleotides read TGTGCCAGTAGTGTTGGGACTAGCGGTTACAATGAGCAGTTCTTC. This gives the protein CASSVGTSGYNEQFF.

This clone was seen a handful of times. The V gene is TRBV14, the J gene TRBJ2-7; 11 bases fit TRBD1. Per the germline V gene, CDR1 is SGHDN and CDR2 is FVKESK. CDR3 length equals 15 residues. V shed 1 base and J 2 bases; nucleotides not matched to a gene: 1. The CDR3 DNA follows: TGTGCCAGCAGCCAAGGGGACAGGGGGACCTACGAGCAGTACGTC. Its protein product is CASSQGDRGTYEQYV.

The chain combines TRBV9 with TRBJ2-1, with a tentative D call TRBD2 (6 bases). The germline V gene has CDR1 SGDLS and CDR2 YYNGEE. The ends were cut back, 3 bases at V and 2 bases at J, with 12 bases in the middle. The CDR3 is 15 amino acids. The CDR3 here is CASSGGGAPYNEQFF. CDR3 bases: TGTGCCAGCAGCGGTGGCGGGGCTCCCTACAATGAGCAGTTCTTC.

The chain employs TRBV21-1 and TRBJ2-2; the D call of TRBD1 is as the table states it, not checked on the DNA. TRBV21-1 is reported as a pseudogene. This CDR3 has 19 amino acids. The CDR3 region has the DNA TGTGCCAGCAGCAGAGACCGGGACAGGGATTGTTGTGACACCGGGGAGCTGTTTTTT. Translated: CASSRDRDRDCCDTGELFF.

The genes are TRBV5-4 and TRBJ2-1; 9 nucleotides agree with TRBD2. CDR1 SGHNT and CDR2 YYREEE come from the germline V gene (reference sequence). The CDR3 covers 15 residues. With 5 bases clipped from V and 12 bases from J, the junction kept 15 bases outside the gene matches. The CDR3, as DNA: TGTGCCAGCAGGCGCTCCGGGACTAGCCTAGAGGGGCAGTTCTTC. Translating gives CASRRSGTSLEGQFF.

In DNA, the CDR3 is TGTGCCACCAGCAGAGATAGCGGGACAGATACGCAGTATTTT. It translates to CATSRDSGTDTQYF. The V call is TRBV15, the J call TRBJ2-3; 7 bases agree with TRBD2. V gave up 0 bases and J gave up 3 bases; unmatched junction bases: 0. This CDR3 contains 14 residues. Germline CDR1 is LNHNV and CDR2 is YYDKDF (reference sequence).

The rearrangement joins TRBV11-2 to TRBJ2-7, with D hard to call. The CDR3 has 13 amino acids. Germline lookup yields CDR1 SGHAT and CDR2 FQNNGV. V was trimmed by 4 bases and J by 4 bases, leaving 11 bases between them. The CDR3 bases are TGTGCCAGCAGCTCGGTGGTCGGGTACGAGCAGTACTTC. Amino acids: CASSSVVGYEQYF. Full variable domain (rest looked up from reference TRBV11-2 and TRBJ2-7): EAGVAQSPRYKIIEKRQSVAFWCNPISGHATLYWYQQILGQGPKLLIQFQNNGVVDDSQLPKDRFSAERLKGVDSTLKIQPAKLEDSAVYLCASSSVVGYEQYFGPGTRLTVT.

This clone was detected a few times. The rearrangement joins TRBV7-9 to TRBJ2-7, with TRBD1 matching 7 bases. Germline V gene lookup returns CDR1 SEHNR and CDR2 FQNEAQ (reference sequence). Trimming removed 3 bases from V and 3 bases from J; junction bases left unmatched: 5. CDR3 size: 14 residues. The CDR3 DNA sequence: TGTGCCAGCAGCTTTGAGGGGGCAATCTACGAGCAGTACTTC. Its translation is CASSFEGAIYEQYF.

J is TRBJ1-2 and V is TRBV27; perhaps TRBD1 as D (6 bases). Per germline, CDR1 MNHEY and CDR2 SMNVEV (reference sequence). The V end was cut by 6 bases, the J end by 8 bases, with 16 bases between. This CDR3 is built from 13 residues. This chain's CDR3 is CASSAFKGVGYTF. The CDR3 nucleotides are TGTGCCAGCAGCGCCTTTAAGGGGGTAGGCTACACCTTC.

The chain has TRBV25-1 and TRBJ2-7, with D uncertain. V dropped 3 bases and J dropped 3 bases, with 6 bases sitting between them. Germline V gene data show CDR1 as MGHDK and CDR2 as SYGVNS. The CDR3 length is 12 residues. In nucleotides, the CDR3 is TGTGCCAGCAGTGAGGGCAGCTACGAGCAGTACTTC. This gives the protein CASSEGSYEQYF.

The V call is TRBV5-6, the J call TRBJ1-2, with D possibly matching TRBD1 (5 bases). This CDR3 is 16 amino acids long. Germline CDR1 SGHDT, CDR2 YYEEEE. Trimming pared 3 bases from V and 3 bases from J, leaving 18 bases between. The CDR3 protein is CASSSDSTDSYYGYTF. CDR3 bases: TGTGCCAGCAGCTCAGATAGTACAGACAGCTACTATGGCTACACCTTC.

The rearrangement joins TRBV6-5 to TRBJ2-7; the D gene is possibly TRBD1 (6 bases). This CDR3 spans 14 amino acids. Germline V gene sequence: CDR1 MNHEY, CDR2 SVGAGI. Trimming took off 6 bases at V and 5 bases at J, with 17 bases between the two ends. The CDR3 spells CASSPDAGVHEQYV. The CDR3 DNA sequence: TGTGCCAGCAGCCCAGACGCAGGGGTCCACGAGCAGTACGTC.

The chain employs TRBV23-1 and TRBJ1-4; 8 bases line up with TRBD1. TRBV23-1 is labeled an ORF, and its function is uncertain. After removal of 6 bases from V and 5 bases from J, the junction contained 11 bases not matched to a gene. The CDR3 is 16 amino acids. The CDR3 coding sequence is TGCGCCAGCAGCCAGGACAGGGCCGGCCAAAATGAAAAACTGTTTTTT. Its protein product is CASSQDRAGQNEKLFF.

This clone was counted a few times. The V call is TRBV9, the J call TRBJ1-1; D is undetermined. The V end lost 0 bases, the J end lost 3 bases, and 15 bases lay between the germline ends. This CDR3 contains 16 residues. CDR1 is SGDLS, CDR2 YYNGEE, per germline. The CDR3 DNA is TGTGCCAGCAGCGTAGAGGGTGGAGGTTTGGACACTGAAGCTTTCTTT. As protein: CASSVEGGGLDTEAFF.